This TCR beta chain was found in a study of blood T cell repertoires in COVID-19. Whole-study context: Spain, Italy and the United States supplied samples that represented acute and convalescent COVID-19.

In the authors' methods: Amplification from reference gene primers served as the basis for estimated nucleated cell counts. TCRdb keeps only in-frame clones here, not all; method: immunoSEQ multiplex PCR. V, J and clone size derive from that table, while D and trimming were established from the DNA sequence. The sample records 65,000 to 85,000 clones, around nine tenths being singletons. The CDR3 spans 15 residues. The germline CDR1 and CDR2 sequences are MGHRA and YSYEKL. V shed 4 bases and J shed 2 bases, with 13 bases lying between them. The rearrangement joins TRBV4-1 to TRBJ2-3; D not certain. Sequenced material: peripheral blood. The TCR comes from a woman under 30 with acute or convalescent COVID-19. CDR3 in amino acids: CASSLLGGITDTQYF. As DNA, the CDR3 is TGCGCCAGCAGCCTGTTAGGCGGAATCACAGATACGCAGTATTTT.